The clone carrying this T cell receptor (beta chain) was seen only a few times. The target antigen is unknown. RNA transcripts gave rise to amplified TCR beta CDR3 regions. TCR CDR3 underwent first-round RT-PCR with the HTBI primer set. Each CDR3 protein gets one entry after TCRdb re-called the multiplex PCR reads with MiXCR. The sample carries more than 300,000 distinct CDR3 sequences, approximately 18% recorded once. This record belongs to a study of T cells in Graves' hyperthyroidism and ophthalmopathy. Whole-study results and caveats: Peripheral blood also featured most of the thyroid clonotypes expanded above 0.001.

Recently diagnosed hyperthyroidism of less than 2 months' duration affected patients aged 18 to 65. Criteria for exclusion of patients were uncontrolled infection, other autoimmune disease, pregnancy or lactation. Clinicians diagnosed patients from clinical symptoms, serum thyroxine and TRAb, thyroid ultrasound and orbital computed tomography. Sequencing was performed on blood. The source of this sequence is a woman aged 25-40 years with Graves' hyperthyroidism that later progressed to Graves' ophthalmopathy.

This CDR3 reads CASSPRGHPNTEAFF. The CDR3 bases are TGTGCCAGTAGTCCAAGAGGACACCCGAACACTGAAGCTTTCTTT. This chain connects TRBV19 to TRBJ1-1, with D tentatively TRBD1 (5 bases). Germline CDR1 reads LNHDA; CDR2 reads SQIVND (reference sequence). The CDR3 covers 15 residues. Trimming removed 5 bases from V and 1 base from J, with 14 bases in between.